This TCR beta chain was identified in a study of T cells in Graves' hyperthyroidism and ophthalmopathy. RNA transcripts yielded amplified TCR beta CDR3 regions. HTBI primers drove first-round RT-PCR of the TCR CDR3. MiXCR was run by TCRdb on the multiplex PCR reads, yielding one entry per CDR3 protein. The table includes roughly 570,000 distinct CDR3 sequences, 46% detected once. A note on this clonotype: Its antigen is not identified.

There are 14 residues in the CDR3. Between the trimmed V and J ends, which lost 6 bases and 1 base, there was a span of 12 bases. The germline V gene has CDR1 MNHEY and CDR2 SVGAGI. General study findings and limits: Through a model of 13 V-J features, ophthalmopathy was separated from stable hyperthyroidism.

The specimen was peripheral blood or thyroid tissue (not recorded which). This sequence was found in a woman between 18 and 30 years old with Graves' hyperthyroidism. The rearrangement links TRBV6-5 to TRBJ1-1; D unresolved. CDR3 in DNA: TGTGCCAGCAGCCCTTTTAGAGAGAACACTGAAGCTTTCTTT. Protein sequence: CASSPFRENTEAFF.